These 26 T cell receptor beta chains came from one sample sequenced in a study of beta chain bispecific antibodies for T cell cancers. Study-wide points: Most targeted TRBV signal came from the leukemia cell line cells, not normal T cells.

TCRdb redid the calling of the 5' RACE reads with MiXCR, one entry per CDR3 protein. This table has some 20,000 distinct CDR3 sequences, around 2.4% appearing once. Expansion lasted 2 to 4 days, with either anti-CD3 antibody OKT3 or CD3/CD28 beads. What these receptors recognize is not known. Material: healthy donor T cells cultured with leukemia cells. These receptors came from a human donor in good health. Some clones in this sample may be carry-over from other donors' samples.

This clonotype was counted a few times. The rearrangement links TRBV19 to TRBJ2-1; the match to TRBD2 covers 11 bases. The J segment lost 4 bases and the V segment lost 2 bases, leaving 7 bases of the junction unmatched. Germline V gives CDR1 LNHDA, CDR2 SQIVND (reference sequence). The length of the CDR3 is 17 residues. CDR3 sequence (DNA): TGTGCCAGTAGTATATATAGCGGGGGGGCAAATTACAATGAGCAGTTCTTC. Translation: CASSIYSGGANYNEQFF.

In this sample, this clonotype turned up many times. The chain joins TRBV20-1 to TRBJ1-6, with a possible D match to TRBD1 (6 bases). Trimming took off 4 bases at V and 7 bases at J, with 11 bases between the two ends. This CDR3 region has 13 residues. CDR1 is DFQATT, CDR2 SNEGSKA, per germline (reference sequence). The DNA for the CDR3 is TGCAGTGCTACAACAGGGTCCAATTCACCCCTCCACTTT. Its protein is CSATTGSNSPLHF.

This clonotype was counted at least ten times. The chain is built from TRBV2 and TRBJ1-1; perhaps TRBD1 as D (5 bases). The germline V and J ends were trimmed by 5 bases and 10 bases, with 14 bases remaining between them. Germline CDR1 is SNHLY and CDR2 is FYNNEI. This CDR3 is built from 12 residues. CDR3 DNA sequence: TGTGCCAGCAGTTTCAGTGAGGGGTTAGCTTTCTTT. Its protein is CASSFSEGLAFF.

In its sample, this clonotype was seen many times. CDR3: CASSLDDPGVSFF. CDR3 sequence (DNA): TGTGCCAGCAGCTTAGATGACCCAGGCGTTTCGTTTTTT. This chain links TRBV11-2 with TRBJ2-2; D unclear. Per germline, CDR1 SGHAT and CDR2 FQNNGV. The CDR3 consists of 13 residues. The V gene lost 0 bases and the J gene lost 16 bases, with 15 bases spanning the gap.

This clonotype ranks as medium-sized. The rearrangement uses TRBV6-5 and TRBJ2-7; 7 nucleotides match TRBD2. V dropped 5 bases and J dropped 6; count of bases not matched to a gene: 4. The CDR3 is 12 amino acids. The V gene's germline CDR1 is MNHEY and CDR2 SVGAGI. The DNA for the CDR3 is TGTGCCAGCAGTCCCTGGGGGGGCGAGCAGTACTTC. This translates into CASSPWGGEQYF.

This clonotype has at least ten counts. The CDR3 DNA reads as TGTGCCAGCAGTTTTAGGGGGGGCAAAAACATTCAGTACTTC. This sequence encodes CASSFRGGKNIQYF. The V call is TRBV27, the J call TRBJ2-4, with D tentatively TRBD2 (7 bases). The germline V gene has CDR1 MNHEY and CDR2 SMNVEV (reference sequence). The CDR3 totals 14 residues. Trimming removed 3 bases at V and 3 bases at J, with 9 bases between.

This clonotype occurred many times. The gene calls are TRBV9 and TRBJ2-3; tentatively, D is TRBD1 (5 bases). The CDR3 consists of 14 residues. The V end was cut by 4 bases, the J end by 5 bases, with 14 bases between. Germline lookup yields CDR1 SGDLS and CDR2 YYNGEE. The CDR3 spells CASSIAQGVDTQYF. CDR3 nucleotide sequence: TGTGCCAGCAGCATAGCCCAGGGTGTAGATACGCAGTATTTT.

The gene calls are TRBV18 and TRBJ2-7; 8 positions agree with TRBD1. V lost 8 bases, J lost 4 bases, and 4 bases stayed unmatched. CDR3 length: 12 residues. The germline CDR1 and CDR2 sequences are KGHSH and LQKENI. The CDR3 region is CASGTGGYEQYF. The CDR3 coding sequence is TGTGCCAGCGGGACAGGAGGGTACGAGCAGTACTTC.

This clonotype came up many times. The V call is TRBV5-1, the J call TRBJ2-7; 12 bases are shared with TRBD1. CDR3 size: 14 residues. Per germline, CDR1 SGHRS and CDR2 YFSETQ. The junction had 2 bases not matched to a gene; V was cut back by 3 bases and J by 4 bases. CDR3 region: CASSWDRGLYEQYF. DNA of the CDR3: TGCGCCAGCAGCTGGGACAGGGGGCTGTACGAGCAGTACTTC.

This clonotype came up many times. The chain carries TRBV24-1 and TRBJ2-1; perhaps TRBD2 as D (5 bases). The germline CDR1 and CDR2 sequences are KGHDR and SFDVKD. The CDR3 totals 18 residues. V was cut by 4 bases and J by 9 bases, with 27 bases left in between. The CDR3 here is CATSDHSDGGRLVSEQFF. CDR3 in DNA: TGTGCCACCAGTGACCACAGCGACGGAGGACGGCTAGTGAGTGAGCAGTTCTTC.

In its sample, this clonotype was seen many times. V and J are TRBV19 and TRBJ2-7; weak D call: TRBD2 (6 bases). V was clipped by 7 bases and J by 5 bases, with 18 bases between them. The germline V gene has CDR1 LNHDA and CDR2 SQIVND (reference sequence). The CDR3 is 14 residues long. DNA for the CDR3: TGTGCCAGTATGGCCTTCCGGGGGTCAGACGAGCAGTACTTC. The encoded protein is CASMAFRGSDEQYF.

This clonotype occurred many times. This rearrangement joins TRBV5-1 to TRBJ2-2; 11 bases match TRBD2. Germline loops: CDR1 SGHRS, CDR2 YFSETQ. The V gene end was trimmed by 1 base and the J gene end by 9 bases; junction bases not matched to a gene: 14. The CDR3 totals 18 residues. The CDR3 reads CASSLLAGGTNYDRELFF. CDR3 nucleotides: TGCGCCAGCAGCTTGCTAGCGGGGGGCACCAATTATGACCGGGAGCTGTTTTTT.

In its sample, this clonotype was seen many times. V usage is TRBV10-3 and J usage is TRBJ2-6, with a possible D match to TRBD1 (5 bases). The CDR3 totals 14 residues. Trimming stripped 6 bases from V and 4 bases from J, with 10 bases between. Germline V lookup: CDR1 ENHRY, CDR2 SYGVKD. The CDR3 loop is CAIRRDSGANVLTF. In DNA form, the CDR3 reads TGTGCCATCAGGAGAGACAGCGGGGCCAACGTCCTGACTTTC.

This clonotype was counted many times. The chain combines TRBV27 with TRBJ2-7, with 7 bases matching TRBD1. The CDR3 extends over 15 amino acids. Germline CDR1 is MNHEY and CDR2 is SMNVEV (reference sequence). The V segment lost 4 bases and the J segment 5 bases; nucleotides outside the gene matches: 11. CDR3 DNA sequence: TGTGCCAGCAGTTCCCCCCAGGGGGTGTTCAACGAGCAGTACTTC. Its translation is CASSSPQGVFNEQYF.

This clonotype was observed at least ten times. The junction and the germline gene differ at one end; a read error may be behind it. V usage is TRBV28 and J usage is TRBJ2-7; 14 positions match TRBD2. The CDR3 length is 15 residues. In germline, CDR1 is MDHEN, CDR2 SYDVKM. The CDR3 DNA sequence: TGTGCCAGCAGTTCCGGGGGGACTAGCGGGGGACATCAGAACTTC. Amino acid sequence: CASSSGGTSGGHQNF.

This clonotype has at least ten counts. The chain combines TRBV18 with TRBJ2-1; D is perhaps TRBD1 or TRBD2 (5 bases each). The germline gives CDR1 KGHSH, CDR2 LQKENI. This CDR3 is 13 amino acids long. Trimming cost V 3 bases and J 14 bases, with 17 bases left between them. This chain's CDR3 is CASSPRGRDQEFF. The CDR3 DNA is TGTGCCAGCTCACCCCGGGGCCGGGATCAGGAGTTCTTC.

This clonotype appeared many times. The chain recombines TRBV4-1 with TRBJ2-6; D tentatively fits TRBD1 or TRBD2 (5 bases each). The V gene lost 4 bases and the J gene lost 0 bases, with 22 bases spanning the gap. The CDR3 length is 20 residues. Per the germline V gene, CDR1 is MGHRA and CDR2 is YSYEKL. The CDR3 nucleotides are TGCGCCAGCAGCCTTAAAGGGTGGGGCAGGACTTCCTCTGGGGCCAACGTCCTGACTTTC. Residues: CASSLKGWGRTSSGANVLTF.

This clonotype showed up many times. This chain links TRBV5-1 with TRBJ2-7, with D hard to call. The germline V gene has CDR1 SGHRS and CDR2 YFSETQ. V dropped 4 bases and J dropped 2 bases, with 16 bases sitting between them. The CDR3 has 15 amino acids. CDR3 loop: CASSRYPGQTYEQYF. The CDR3 coding sequence is TGCGCCAGCAGCCGGTACCCCGGGCAGACCTACGAGCAGTACTTC.

This clonotype has a count of ten or more. The rearrangement joins TRBV13 to TRBJ1-1; TRBD1 might be the D (6 bases). V lost 5 bases and J 1 base, leaving 14 bases between the germline ends. Per germline, CDR1 PRHDT and CDR2 FYEKMQ (reference sequence). The length of the CDR3 is 15 residues. CDR3 region: CASSPSEQGNTEAFF. CDR3 bases: TGTGCCAGCAGCCCCAGCGAACAGGGGAACACTGAAGCTTTCTTT.

This clonotype was counted many times. The chain has TRBV27 and TRBJ2-7; D is unclear. Between the trimmed V and J ends, which lost 2 bases and 6 bases, there was a span of 14 bases. This CDR3 has 14 residues. In germline, CDR1 is MNHEY, CDR2 SMNVEV (reference sequence). CDR3 nucleotide sequence: TGTGCCAGCAGTTTAAGCGACGGCGTCTCCGAGCAGTACTTC. Translation: CASSLSDGVSEQYF.

The rearrangement uses TRBV4-1 and TRBJ2-7, with D tentatively TRBD1 (6 bases). This CDR3 comprises 13 residues. V was cut by 5 bases and J by 2 bases, with 10 bases left in between. Germline CDR1 MGHRA, CDR2 YSYEKL. The CDR3 nucleotides are TGCGCCAGCAGCATGGGGGCCACCTACGAGCAGTACTTC. Encoded protein: CASSMGATYEQYF.

The chain links TRBV6-1 to TRBJ2-3; D remains unclear. This CDR3 spans 13 amino acids. The germline gives CDR1 MNHNS, CDR2 SASEGT. Trimming stripped 1 base from V and 15 bases from J, with 17 bases between. The CDR3 coding sequence is TGTGCCAGCAGTGAAGGGGTAGCCCTAAAGGAATATTTT. Protein sequence: CASSEGVALKEYF.

This clonotype occurred many times. The gene calls are TRBV12-3 or TRBV12-4 and TRBJ2-2; the D gene could be TRBD1 or TRBD2 (5 bases each). Between the trimmed V and J ends, which lost 2 bases and 4 bases, there was a span of 11 bases. The CDR3 is 15 residues long. CDR3 sequence: CASSLWGSGTGELFF. The CDR3 DNA reads as TGTGCCAGCAGTTTATGGGGGTCGGGCACCGGGGAGCTGTTTTTT.

This clonotype was counted many times. The rearrangement joins TRBV14 to TRBJ2-3; D unclear. CDR1 and CDR2 (germline): SGHDN, FVKESK. This CDR3 has 17 residues. Trimming took off 0 bases at V and 6 bases at J, with 19 bases between the two ends. Here the CDR3 reads CASSQDVAFWKGDTQYF. The DNA for the CDR3 is TGTGCCAGCAGCCAAGATGTCGCCTTTTGGAAAGGGGATACGCAGTATTTT.

This clonotype was seen ten or more times. V usage is TRBV20-1 and J usage is TRBJ1-4, with 7 bases fitting TRBD1. Per the germline V gene, CDR1 is DFQATT and CDR2 is SNEGSKA (reference sequence). V lost 4 bases, J lost 0 bases, and 2 bases stayed unmatched. The CDR3 is 14 amino acids. CDR3 region: CSAMTGPTNEKLFF. In nucleotides, the CDR3 is TGCAGTGCTATGACAGGGCCAACTAATGAAAAACTGTTTTTT.

This clonotype has ten or more counts. The genes are TRBV30 and TRBJ1-1; D is unresolved. Trimming cost V 0 bases and J 0 bases, with 11 bases left between them. CDR1 GTSNPN and CDR2 SVGIG come from the germline V gene (reference sequence). This CDR3 has 15 amino acids. In nucleotides, the CDR3 is TGTGCCTGGAGTGTAGGGATCCCGATGAACACTGAAGCTTTCTTT. Translating it yields CAWSVGIPMNTEAFF.